These 9 T cell receptor beta chains were sequenced from one sample in a study of identical twins. One entry per CDR3 protein, called by TCRdb with MiXCR from the 5' RACE reads. The sample consists of about 100,000 distinct CDR3 sequences, about 6.1% of them appearing once. Material for sequencing was memory T cells sorted from blood. These receptors all stem from a woman between 45 and 65 years old in good health.

The chain employs TRBV19 and TRBJ2-1; no clear D. In germline, CDR1 is LNHDA, CDR2 SQIVND (reference sequence). The CDR3 runs 12 residues. V was pared by 10 bases and J by 7 bases, with 14 bases between. The CDR3 reads CATQETWNEQFF. The CDR3 DNA sequence: TGTGCCACCCAAGAAACGTGGAATGAGCAGTTCTTC.

There are a few counts of this clonotype. The chain has TRBV21-1 and TRBJ2-1; the D call TRBD2 from the table was never checked on the DNA. TRBV21-1 is marked as a pseudogene. There are 17 residues in the CDR3. The CDR3, as DNA: TGTGCCAGCAGCAGTTCGGGAGGGCCGGTTATCTACAATGAGCAGTTCTTC. Encoded protein: CASSSSGGPVIYNEQFF.

This clonotype was detected many times. The rearrangement links TRBV12-3 or TRBV12-4 to TRBJ1-1; D may be TRBD1 (6 bases). Trimming removed 5 bases at V and 1 base at J, with 8 bases between. The CDR3 contains 13 residues. The CDR3 DNA reads as TGTGCCAGCAGTAGGACAGCGAACACTGAAGCTTTCTTT. Residues: CASSRTANTEAFF.

This clonotype was observed many times. The chain has TRBV19 and TRBJ1-2, with D tentatively TRBD1 (6 bases). The CDR3 has 15 residues. CDR1 and CDR2 from the germline V gene are LNHDA and SQIVND (reference sequence). Trimming removed 6 bases at V and 4 bases at J, with 18 bases between. In nucleotides, the CDR3 is TGTGCCAGTAGCCTCTTAGGGCAGGGGATCTATGGCTACACCTTC. It yields the protein CASSLLGQGIYGYTF.

Many counts were recorded for this clonotype. This chain connects TRBV5-1 to TRBJ2-3, with D unclear. This CDR3 contains 15 residues. V lost 0 bases to trimming and J lost 0 bases, with 8 bases between them. Germline values: CDR1 SGHRS, CDR2 YFSETQ. CDR3 region: CASSLEPQSTDTQYF. The CDR3 nucleotides read TGCGCCAGCAGCTTGGAACCGCAAAGCACAGATACGCAGTATTTT.

This clonotype was found many times. This rearrangement joins TRBV5-1 to TRBJ2-5; 7 positions agree with TRBD2. CDR1 and CDR2 (germline): SGHRS, YFSETQ. The V gene end was trimmed by 6 bases and the J gene end by 1 base; junction bases not matched to a gene: 6. The CDR3 contains 14 residues. The CDR3 sequence: CASTMGGIQETQYF. DNA for the CDR3: TGCGCCAGCACTATGGGAGGGATCCAAGAGACCCAGTACTTC.

This clonotype was recorded at least ten times. The chain is built from TRBV20-1 and TRBJ2-3; D gene uncertain. Looked up from germline, CDR1 is DFQATT and CDR2 is SNEGSKA (reference sequence). The CDR3 is 10 residues long. The V and J ends lost 3 bases and 6 bases respectively, with 4 bases between them. Written as DNA, the CDR3 is TGCAGTGCTAGTCGGGATACGCAGTATTTT. Protein: CSASRDTQYF.

This clonotype was recorded many times. The genes are TRBV5-1 and TRBJ2-2; no clear D gene. Germline CDR1 SGHRS, CDR2 YFSETQ. The CDR3 is 14 amino acids. V gave up 3 bases and J gave up 5 bases, with 11 bases separating them. CDR3 nucleotide sequence: TGCGCCAGCAGCTCGGCCCGGCAAACCGGGGAGCTGTTTTTT. Its translation: CASSSARQTGELFF. Filled out from reference TRBV5-1 and TRBJ2-2, the complete variable domain reads KAGVTQTPRYLIKTRGQQVTLSCSPISGHRSVSWYQQTPGQGLQFLFEYFSETQRNKGNFPGRFSGRQFSNSRSEMNVSTLELGDSALYLCASSSARQTGELFFGEGSRLTVL.

This clonotype was observed many times. The chain combines TRBV6-5 with TRBJ2-1, with D possibly being TRBD2 (6 bases). Per the germline V gene, CDR1 is MNHEY and CDR2 is SVGAGI. This CDR3 region has 15 residues. Trimming pared 4 bases from V and 4 bases from J, leaving 14 bases between. The CDR3: CASSSLGAGYNEQFF. DNA for the CDR3: TGTGCCAGCAGTTCGCTAGGAGCGGGTTACAATGAGCAGTTCTTC.